The 21 T cell receptor beta chains given below trace back to one sample, sequenced in a study of T cell repertoires in cytomegalovirus infection. MiXCR, run by TCRdb on the reads, gives a single entry per CDR3 protein. The sample has under 200,000 distinct CDR3 sequences; roughly 17% are singletons. Specimen: CD8+ T cells from PBMCs. The receptors here all came from a human donor in good health (CMV status not recorded). Some clones in this sample may be carry-over from other donors' samples.

The chain employs TRBV7-2 and TRBJ2-1; perhaps TRBD2 as D (5 bases). The CDR3 contains 14 residues. CDR1 is SGHTA and CDR2 is FQGNSA in the germline V gene. V lost 1 base, J lost 7 bases, and 11 bases lay in between. As DNA, the CDR3 is TGTGCCAGCAGCTTAGGGGAGAGTTGGAATGAGCAGTTCTTC. This encodes CASSLGESWNEQFF.

The chain is built from TRBV29-1 and TRBJ2-1; no firm D call. Germline V gene sequence: CDR1 SQVTM, CDR2 ANQGSEA. The CDR3 length is 11 residues. V was cut by 3 bases and J by 7 bases, with 7 bases left in between. As DNA, the CDR3 is TGCAGCGTTGAGAGGACGAATGAGCAGTTCTTC. Translated, it gives CSVERTNEQFF.

This clonotype showed up many times. V and J are TRBV4-1 and TRBJ2-5; the D is unclear. Germline CDR1 is MGHRA and CDR2 is YSYEKL. This CDR3 region has 12 residues. V dropped 0 bases and J dropped 5 bases, with 4 bases sitting between them. The CDR3 region has the DNA TGCGCCAGCAGCCAAGATATGGAGACCCAGTACTTC. It codes for CASSQDMETQYF.

This clonotype was seen a handful of times. The V and J genes are TRBV7-9 and TRBJ2-7; D unresolved. Germline CDR1 SEHNR, CDR2 FQNEAQ (reference sequence). Trimming left V 3 bases short and J 3 bases short, with 9 bases between. The CDR3 covers 13 residues. In DNA form, the CDR3 reads TGTGCCAGCAGCTTGCCGGAAAACTACGAGCAGTACTTC. Its protein is CASSLPENYEQYF.

V usage is TRBV6-1 and J usage is TRBJ2-1, with TRBD2 identical over 11 bases. Germline lookup yields CDR1 MNHNS and CDR2 SASEGT. V gave up 3 bases and J gave up 6 bases; unmatched junction bases: 4. This CDR3 is 15 amino acids long. This CDR3 reads CASSDLAGGGNEQFF. CDR3 sequence (DNA): TGTGCCAGCAGTGACCTAGCGGGGGGTGGCAATGAGCAGTTCTTC.

The rearrangement links TRBV7-2 to TRBJ1-2, with TRBD1 matching 9 bases. Trimming cost V 5 bases and J 8 bases; bases outside gene matches: 12. The CDR3 contains 15 residues. Germline CDR1 SGHTA, CDR2 FQGNSA. CDR3 sequence reads: CASSPSGQGMEGYTF. In DNA, the CDR3 is TGTGCCAGCAGCCCATCCGGACAGGGGATGGAAGGCTACACCTTC.

This clonotype was seen a handful of times. V usage is TRBV12-3 or TRBV12-4 and J usage is TRBJ2-1, with no clear D. Trimming took off 1 base at V and 7 bases at J, with 8 bases between the two ends. CDR3 length: 13 residues. The CDR3 nucleotides read TGTGCCAGCAGTTTAGTAGGGTCTAATGAGCAGTTCTTC. Amino acids: CASSLVGSNEQFF.

This clonotype occurred a few times. The CDR3 here is CASSKAFGYEQYF. The CDR3 DNA sequence: TGTGCCAGCAGTAAGGCTTTCGGCTACGAGCAGTACTTC. This sequence joins TRBV27 and TRBJ2-7; D remains unclear. The CDR3 sequence is 13 residues long. Germline V gene sequence: CDR1 MNHEY, CDR2 SMNVEV (reference sequence). V was trimmed by 5 bases and J by 3 bases, leaving 11 bases between them.

The V gene is TRBV5-6, the J gene TRBJ1-1, with 9 bases matching TRBD1. The V and J ends lost 3 bases and 1 base, in that order; junction bases with no gene match: 1. The CDR3 extends over 14 amino acids. CDR1 and CDR2 (germline): SGHDT, YYEEEE. The CDR3 nucleotides read TGTGCCAGCAGCTGGGGACAGGGGAACACTGAAGCTTTCTTT. It is translated as CASSWGQGNTEAFF.

The chain uses TRBV6-2 or TRBV6-3 and TRBJ2-5, with D perhaps matching TRBD1 or TRBD2 (5 bases each). The CDR3 has 14 amino acids. The V end lost 10 bases, the J end lost 1 base, and 16 bases lay between the germline ends. From germline, CDR1 is MNHEY and CDR2 SVGEGT. Here the CDR3 DNA reads TGTGCCATCCGGCCGGGGCCGATCCAAGAGACCCAGTACTTC. Amino acid sequence: CAIRPGPIQETQYF.

The chain employs TRBV6-2 or TRBV6-3 and TRBJ2-7; no definite D call. CDR3 length: 12 residues. Trimming took off 8 bases at V and 3 bases at J, with 11 bases between the two ends. The germline gives CDR1 MNHEY, CDR2 SVGEGT. The CDR3 sequence: CASRIRDYEQYF. For the CDR3, the DNA is TGTGCCAGCCGTATTCGAGACTACGAGCAGTACTTC.

The chain combines TRBV7-2 with TRBJ1-2, with 11 bases aligning to TRBD1. The length of the CDR3 is 15 residues. V shed 4 bases, J shed 5 bases, and the junction held 6 bases outside the gene matches. Germline V gene sequence: CDR1 SGHTA, CDR2 FQGNSA. The CDR3 loop reads CASSSSGQGAYGYTF. The DNA of the CDR3 is TGTGCCAGCAGCTCCTCAGGACAGGGGGCATATGGCTACACCTTC.

This clonotype was observed a few times. The CDR3 sequence is CASKDGELFF. The CDR3 bases are TGTGCCAGTAAGGACGGGGAGCTGTTTTTT. V and J are TRBV19 and TRBJ2-2; no firm D call. Germline loops: CDR1 LNHDA, CDR2 SQIVND (reference sequence). There are 10 residues in the CDR3. Trimming left V 7 bases short and J 7 bases short, with 4 bases between.

The V gene is TRBV7-8, the J gene TRBJ2-3; TRBD1 is a possible D gene (5 bases). The length of the CDR3 is 16 residues. The V gene lost 5 bases and the J gene lost 1 base, with 16 bases spanning the gap. The germline gives CDR1 SGHVS, CDR2 FQNEAQ. In DNA form, the CDR3 reads TGTGCCAGCAGCCTTGAAAATGGGGCCGGCACAGATACGCAGTATTTT. This codes for CASSLENGAGTDTQYF.

V is TRBV29-1 and J is TRBJ1-2; no definite D call. The CDR3 has 13 amino acids. Germline assignment: CDR1 SQVTM and CDR2 ANQGSEA. Trimming removed 5 bases at V and 4 bases at J, with 14 bases between. CDR3 DNA sequence: TGCAGCGTTTATGGAAGACAACCCTATGGCTACACCTTC. It translates to CSVYGRQPYGYTF. The whole variable domain, filled in from reference TRBV29-1 and TRBJ1-2, reads SAVISQKPSRDICQRGTSLTIQCQVDSQVTMMFWYRQQPGQSLTLIATANQGSEATYESGFVIDKFPISRPNLTFSTLTVSNMSPEDSSIYLCSVYGRQPYGYTFGSGTRLTVV.

The gene calls are TRBV29-1 and TRBJ1-1; tentative D call: TRBD1 (5 bases). The V gene lost 1 base and the J gene lost 1 base, with 10 bases spanning the gap. The CDR3 has 14 residues. Germline V gene data show CDR1 as SQVTM and CDR2 as ANQGSEA. CDR3 bases: TGCAGCGTTGAAGGGCGGGGGGGGAACACTGAAGCTTTCTTT. Amino acids: CSVEGRGGNTEAFF.

This clonotype was detected a few times. The chain couples TRBV7-2 to TRBJ2-1; 8 bases map to TRBD2. The trim removed 5 bases at V and 7 bases at J, leaving 10 bases unmatched. Germline loops: CDR1 SGHTA, CDR2 FQGNSA. The CDR3 totals 15 residues. This chain's CDR3 is CASSHISGRMNEQFF. In nucleotides, the CDR3 is TGTGCCAGCAGCCACATCAGCGGGAGAATGAATGAGCAGTTCTTC. Full variable domain (missing parts from reference TRBV7-2 and TRBJ2-1): GAGVSQSPSNKVTEKGKDVELRCDPISGHTALYWYRQSLGQGLEFLIYFQGNSAPDKSGLPSDRFSAERTGGSVSTLTIQRTQQEDSAVYLCASSHISGRMNEQFFGPGTRLTVL.

This clonotype occurred a few times. This chain links TRBV14 with TRBJ2-1; no definite D call. V lost 4 bases to trimming and J lost 4 bases, with 8 bases between them. This CDR3 comprises 13 residues. Germline V gene data show CDR1 as SGHDN and CDR2 as FVKESK. The CDR3: CASSPYKYNEQFF. The CDR3 DNA reads as TGTGCCAGCAGCCCATACAAGTACAATGAGCAGTTCTTC.

The chain carries TRBV6-2 or TRBV6-3 and TRBJ1-5; D might be TRBD1 (5 bases). CDR1 MNHEY and CDR2 SVGEGT come from the germline V gene. This CDR3 comprises 14 residues. V lost 2 bases and J 7 bases, leaving 12 bases between the germline ends. The CDR3 coding sequence is TGTGCCAGCAGTTACAGTGGCAGGGTGCAGCCCCAGCATTTT. Its protein product is CASSYSGRVQPQHF.

The chain is built from TRBV7-9 and TRBJ2-7; D may be TRBD2 (5 bases). Germline V CDR1 and CDR2: SEHNR, FQNEAQ (reference sequence). The CDR3 totals 16 residues. V was pared by 1 base and J by 0 bases, with 13 bases between. The CDR3 bases are TGTGCCAGCAGCTTAGAGGCGGGCCTGAGCTCCTACGAGCAGTACTTC. This translates into CASSLEAGLSSYEQYF.

V is TRBV6-2 or TRBV6-3 and J is TRBJ1-1; D not certain. The germline gives CDR1 MNHEY, CDR2 SVGEGT. This CDR3 has 15 amino acids. Trimming took off 7 bases at V and 3 bases at J, with 18 bases between the two ends. The CDR3 here is CASMQAKEVDTEAFF. The CDR3 DNA follows: TGTGCCAGCATGCAGGCGAAAGAGGTGGACACTGAAGCTTTCTTT.